Below are 21 T cell receptor beta chains sequenced from a single sample in a study of T cell responses to AZD1222 COVID-19 vaccine. The protocol was immunoSEQ multiplex PCR, while the TCRdb copy is restricted to in-frame clones and leaves out a portion. This table has 100,000 or so clones, 80% to 90% appearing once. Sequenced here: peripheral blood, sampled on day 0 of AZD1222 vaccination. These receptor sequences come from an adult in good health.

This chain links TRBV7-9 with TRBJ1-6, with a possible D match to TRBD1 (5 bases). The germline V and J ends were trimmed by 5 bases and 11 bases, with 13 bases remaining between them. The CDR3 contains 13 residues. The germline V gene has CDR1 SEHNR and CDR2 FQNEAQ (reference sequence). The CDR3 DNA follows: TGTGCCAGCAGCCCGGGACGGCCGGCACCCCTCCACTTT. Translated: CASSPGRPAPLHF.

This chain links TRBV6-1 with TRBJ1-4; 9 positions agree with TRBD1. This CDR3 is built from 16 residues. V shed 4 bases and J 7 bases; nucleotides not matched to a gene: 10. From germline, CDR1 is MNHNS and CDR2 SASEGT. CDR3 DNA sequence: TGTGCCAGCAGTGCGGACAGGGGCGTATGGGGTGAAAAACTGTTTTTT. Its translation is CASSADRGVWGEKLFF.

This chain uses TRBV7-2 with TRBJ2-7; 9 bases match TRBD1. In germline, CDR1 is SGHTA, CDR2 FQGNSA. This CDR3 has 16 amino acids. V trimming: 1 base; J trimming: 0 bases; junction bases outside the gene matches: 4. This CDR3 is CASSLGDRVRSYEQYF. Written as DNA, the CDR3 is TGTGCCAGCAGCTTAGGGGACAGGGTTCGCTCCTACGAGCAGTACTTC.

The CDR3 nucleotides are TGCGCCAGCAGCCAGGAGGGGTACGCTTTCTTT. It yields the protein CASSQEGYAFF. The V call is TRBV4-3, the J call TRBJ1-1; tentatively, D is TRBD1 (5 bases). The germline CDR1 and CDR2 sequences are LGHNA and YSLEER. V was trimmed by 3 bases and J by 11 bases, leaving 10 bases between them. The CDR3 length is 11 residues.

The V gene is TRBV7-2, the J gene TRBJ2-1; tentative D call: TRBD1 (6 bases). V lost 4 bases, J lost 4 bases, and 14 bases lay in between. The CDR3 is 15 residues long. CDR1 and CDR2 (germline): SGHTA, FQGNSA. CDR3 nucleotides: TGTGCCAGCAGCTCGACAGGCGCCTCTTACAATGAGCAGTTCTTC. Protein: CASSSTGASYNEQFF.

In this sample, this clone turned up once. In DNA form, the CDR3 reads TGTGCCAGCAGTTCTTTGACAGGGAAGAAATACAATGAGCAGTTCTTC. Translation: CASSSLTGKKYNEQFF. This chain joins TRBV6-5 and TRBJ2-1, with 7 bases identical to TRBD1. This CDR3 is 16 amino acids long. Germline V gene lookup returns CDR1 MNHEY and CDR2 SVGAGI. V trimming: 4 bases; J trimming: 4 bases; junction bases outside the gene matches: 10.

J is TRBJ1-4 and V is TRBV7-6, with D perhaps matching TRBD1 (5 bases). Between the trimmed V and J ends, which lost 4 bases and 0 bases, there was a span of 15 bases. The CDR3 consists of 17 residues. The germline V gene has CDR1 SGHVS and CDR2 FNYEAQ. CDR3 amino acids: CASSSRASSSTNEKLFF. The CDR3 DNA reads as TGTGCCAGCAGCTCCAGGGCGTCTTCCTCAACTAATGAAAAACTGTTTTTT.

This clone came up once. The J gene is TRBJ2-2, the V gene TRBV2, with unresolved D. Trimming pared 1 base from V and 5 bases from J, leaving 14 bases between. Germline CDR1 and CDR2: SNHLY and FYNNEI. CDR3 length: 16 amino acids. The CDR3 sequence is CASSEGWTARTGELFF. As DNA, the CDR3 is TGTGCCAGCAGTGAAGGATGGACGGCGAGGACCGGGGAGCTGTTTTTT.

This sequence joins TRBV5-1 and TRBJ1-4, with D possibly TRBD1 on 5 matching bases. Looked up from germline, CDR1 is SGHRS and CDR2 is YFSETQ. The CDR3 is 14 amino acids. Trimming took off 5 bases at V and 0 bases at J, with 8 bases between the two ends. The CDR3 DNA sequence: TGCGCCAGCAGGGAGGGGACAACTAATGAAAAACTGTTTTTT. Residues: CASREGTTNEKLFF.

The gene calls are TRBV19 and TRBJ1-2, with 12 bases matching TRBD1. Germline V CDR1 and CDR2: LNHDA, SQIVND (reference sequence). After removal of 1 base from V and 4 bases from J, the junction contained 10 bases not matched to a gene. This CDR3 comprises 18 residues. The CDR3 protein is CASSIGGTGGEPPYGYTF. The CDR3 DNA follows: TGTGCCAGTAGTATAGGTGGGACAGGGGGCGAACCACCCTATGGCTACACCTTC.

The chain employs TRBV20-1 and TRBJ2-3; TRBD2 matches 8 bases. CDR1 is DFQATT, CDR2 SNEGSKA, per germline (reference sequence). After removal of 6 bases from V and 2 bases from J, the junction contained 16 bases not matched to a gene. The CDR3 extends over 17 amino acids. The DNA of the CDR3 is TGCAGTGCGAGTCCCCGCGGGGGGTCTCTCAACACAGATACGCAGTATTTT. Amino acids: CSASPRGGSLNTDTQYF.

This clone has more than one count but fewer than ten. J is TRBJ2-1 and V is TRBV11-3; the match to TRBD2 covers 7 bases. The germline V gene encodes CDR1 SGHNT and CDR2 YENEEA. The V and J ends lost 5 bases and 10 bases, in that order; junction bases with no gene match: 11. There are 14 residues in the CDR3. The CDR3 loop is CASSQGRASGEQFF. The CDR3 DNA reads TGTGCCAGCAGCCAAGGGAGGGCTTCGGGGGAGCAGTTCTTC.

This chain links TRBV7-6 with TRBJ2-7, with D unclear. The CDR3 is 16 amino acids. CDR1 and CDR2 (germline): SGHVS, FNYEAQ. Deletions cut 5 bases from V and 2 bases from J, with 19 bases between. DNA for the CDR3: TGTGCCAGCAGCCCTCAAAGTAAAGACTTTCCCTACGAGCAGTACTTC. Protein sequence: CASSPQSKDFPYEQYF.

V and J are TRBV4-3 and TRBJ2-3; D remains unclear. Germline lookup yields CDR1 LGHNA and CDR2 YSLEER. Trimming cost V 4 bases and J 11 bases, with 16 bases left between them. The CDR3 has 13 amino acids. CDR3 DNA sequence: TGCGCCAGCAGCCTAAGCTTGGGGTCGGGGCAGTATTTT. It is translated as CASSLSLGSGQYF.

The V and J genes are TRBV27 and TRBJ1-4, with 9 nucleotides matching TRBD1. Looked up from germline, CDR1 is MNHEY and CDR2 is SMNVEV (reference sequence). With V trimmed by 6 bases and J by 8 bases, 10 bases remained unmatched. CDR3 length: 15 amino acids. This CDR3 is CASRPQTGGREKLFF. CDR3 sequence (DNA): TGTGCCAGCAGGCCTCAGACAGGGGGTCGGGAAAAACTGTTTTTT.

The chain combines TRBV2 with TRBJ1-2; D uncertain. Germline CDR1 SNHLY, CDR2 FYNNEI. The CDR3 is made up of 13 amino acids. The V gene lost 3 bases and the J gene lost 8 bases, with 13 bases spanning the gap. CDR3 region: CASSEAPRAGYTF. CDR3 bases: TGTGCCAGCAGTGAGGCCCCCCGGGCGGGCTACACCTTC. The full variable domain, completed using reference TRBV2 and TRBJ1-2, is EPEVTQTPSHQVTQMGQEVILRCVPISNHLYFYWYRQILGQKVEFLVSFYNNEISEKSEIFDDQFSVERPDGSNFTLKIRSTKLEDSAMYFCASSEAPRAGYTFGSGTRLTVV.

The rearrangement joins TRBV15 to TRBJ1-1, with D possibly being TRBD1 (6 bases). From germline, CDR1 is LNHNV and CDR2 YYDKDF (reference sequence). Trimming shortened V by 9 bases and J by 5 bases, and 22 bases separated the two germline ends. This CDR3 has 15 amino acids. The CDR3 coding sequence is TGTGCCACTGGCTCAGGGGCCCCACTTGGGACTGAAGCTTTCTTT. The encoded protein is CATGSGAPLGTEAFF.

The V gene is TRBV7-2, the J gene TRBJ1-5; perhaps TRBD1 as D (5 bases). Germline assignment: CDR1 SGHTA and CDR2 FQGNSA. The V end was cut by 5 bases, the J end by 1 base, with 15 bases between. The CDR3 covers 16 residues. CDR3 amino acids: CASSDSGGWSNQPQHF. The CDR3 DNA follows: TGTGCCAGCAGCGATAGCGGGGGTTGGAGCAATCAGCCCCAGCATTTT.

J is TRBJ2-7 and V is TRBV6-2 or TRBV6-3; 15 positions match TRBD2. CDR1 is MNHEY and CDR2 is SVGEGT in the germline V gene. The ends lost 2 bases at V and 1 base at J; junction bases unmatched: 6. The CDR3 sequence is 18 residues long. The CDR3 is CASSYDVGLAGGSYEQYF. CDR3 DNA: TGTGCCAGCAGTTACGATGTGGGACTAGCGGGGGGTTCCTACGAGCAGTACTTC.

V gene TRBV7-2 combines with J gene TRBJ1-2; tentative D call: TRBD1 (6 bases). Trimming took off 5 bases at V and 5 bases at J, with 9 bases between the two ends. Germline values: CDR1 SGHTA, CDR2 FQGNSA. The CDR3 extends over 12 amino acids. The CDR3 loop reads CASSAGQYGYTF. As DNA, the CDR3 is TGTGCCAGCAGCGCAGGACAGTATGGCTACACCTTC.

The chain has TRBV9 and TRBJ1-1; 7 nucleotides match TRBD1. The germline V gene encodes CDR1 SGDLS and CDR2 YYNGEE. After removal of 3 bases from V and 0 bases from J, the junction contained 5 bases not matched to a gene. This CDR3 is built from 15 residues. CDR3 region: CASSANRGMNTEAFF. CDR3 sequence (DNA): TGTGCCAGCAGCGCCAACAGGGGAATGAACACTGAAGCTTTCTTT.